The clone carrying this T cell receptor beta chain has only one observation. Produced via immunoSEQ multiplex PCR; TCRdb's table is partial and in-frame only. The sample holds about 170,000 clones, under 90% seen once. The V end lost 6 bases, the J end lost 0 bases, and 8 bases lay between the germline ends. This CDR3 is built from 13 residues. Germline CDR1 and CDR2: SNHLY and FYNNEI. The record originates from a study of blood T cell repertoires in COVID-19. The receptor comes from a woman aged 65 to 85 with COVID-19, enrolled during active disease. This chain uses TRBV2 with TRBJ1-2; no clear D. The specimen was peripheral blood. The CDR3 nucleotides read TGTGCCAGCAGGCCGCTAGCTAACTATGGCTACACCTTC. Protein: CASRPLANYGYTF.